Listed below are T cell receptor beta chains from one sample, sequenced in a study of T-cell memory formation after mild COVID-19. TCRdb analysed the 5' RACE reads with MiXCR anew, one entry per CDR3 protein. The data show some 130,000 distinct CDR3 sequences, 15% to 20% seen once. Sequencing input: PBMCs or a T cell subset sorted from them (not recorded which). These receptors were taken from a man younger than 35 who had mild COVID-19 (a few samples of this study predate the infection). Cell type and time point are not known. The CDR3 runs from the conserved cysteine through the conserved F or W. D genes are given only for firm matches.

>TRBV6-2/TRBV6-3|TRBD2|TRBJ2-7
CASSLSGGRTYEQYF
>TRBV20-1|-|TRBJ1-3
CSARAPDFGGGNTIYF
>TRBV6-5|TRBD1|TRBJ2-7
CASSWGQAGEEQYF
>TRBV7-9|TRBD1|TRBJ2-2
CASYRDRGSGELFF
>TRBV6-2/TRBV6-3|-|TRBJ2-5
CASSWGRGTQYF
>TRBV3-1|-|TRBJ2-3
CASSQYIQDTQYF
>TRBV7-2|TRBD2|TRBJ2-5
CASSSGPGGLTETQYF
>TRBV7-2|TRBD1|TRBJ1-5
CASSSTRGPGQPQHF
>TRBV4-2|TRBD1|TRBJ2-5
CASSQSGTGQETQYF
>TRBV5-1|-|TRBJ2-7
CASSQEAQGYEQYF
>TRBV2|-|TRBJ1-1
CASSARGAQTEAFF
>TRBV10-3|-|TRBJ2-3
CAISPSGDSDTQYF
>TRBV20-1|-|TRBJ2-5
CSARGNRETQYF
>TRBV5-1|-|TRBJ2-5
CASSPPPRAQETQYF
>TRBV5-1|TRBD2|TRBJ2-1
CASSLAGRGSYNEQFF
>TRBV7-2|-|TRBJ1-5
CASSSGNQPQHF
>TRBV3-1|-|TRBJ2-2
CASTSWGGLNTGELFF
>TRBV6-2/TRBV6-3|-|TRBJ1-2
CASSYPSGLNGYTF
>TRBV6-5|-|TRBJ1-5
CASSRREEALEQPQHF
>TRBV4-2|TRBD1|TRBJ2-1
CASATGTDNEQFF
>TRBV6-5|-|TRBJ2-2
CASSYPPSEGGTGELFF
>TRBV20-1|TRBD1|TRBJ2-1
CSASLQRGRFF
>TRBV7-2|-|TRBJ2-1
CASSLDFLNEQFF
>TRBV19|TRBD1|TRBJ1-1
CASSSPGQRAFF
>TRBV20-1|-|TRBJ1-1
CSAKTRDNIPKWCFF
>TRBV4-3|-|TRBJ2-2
CASSQVPANTGELFF
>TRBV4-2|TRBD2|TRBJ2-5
CASSQISSGERGETQYF
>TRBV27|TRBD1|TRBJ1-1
CASSVDRGSLNTEAFF
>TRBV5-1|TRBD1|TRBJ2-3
CASSLRTGSADTQYF
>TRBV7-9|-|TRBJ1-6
CASSPLQAGGIHF
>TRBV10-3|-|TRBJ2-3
CAISELGQLESDTQYF
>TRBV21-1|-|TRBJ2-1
CASSKVIGGENEQFF
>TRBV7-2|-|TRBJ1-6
CASSLFETAYNSPLHF
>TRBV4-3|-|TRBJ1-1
CASSQSRVPVGAFF
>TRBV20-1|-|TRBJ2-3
CSAHAGSSTDTQYF
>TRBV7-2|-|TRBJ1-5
CASSLGSGFQPQHF
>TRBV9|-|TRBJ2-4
CASSVSWRGTLAKNIQYF
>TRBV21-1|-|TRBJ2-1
CASSNPDYNEQFF
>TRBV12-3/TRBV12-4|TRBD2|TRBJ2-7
CASSLYGVAGGSYEQYF
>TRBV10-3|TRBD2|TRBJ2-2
CAISRALAGGTGELFF
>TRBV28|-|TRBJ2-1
CASSLAGLEGKNEQFF
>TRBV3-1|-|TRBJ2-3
CASSQVLGVTQYF
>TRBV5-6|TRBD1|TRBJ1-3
CASSGPGTGVEVLYF
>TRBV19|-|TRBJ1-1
CASSTLDSTNTEAFF
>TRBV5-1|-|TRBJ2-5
CASSNRDWQETQYF
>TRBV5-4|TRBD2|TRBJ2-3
CASSSSGGPRGQYF
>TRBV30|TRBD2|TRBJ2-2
CAWSRTSGGTTGELFF
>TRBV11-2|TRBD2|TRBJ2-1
CASSRLGTSGGKQFF
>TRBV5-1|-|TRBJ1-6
CASSFGDDNSPLHF
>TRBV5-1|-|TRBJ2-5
CASSLRGAGASVSETQYF
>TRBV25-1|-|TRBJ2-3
CASSDPSVGTQYF
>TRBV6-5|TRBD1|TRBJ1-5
CASSLDRGGQPQHF